This T cell receptor (beta chain) was retrieved from a study of technical replicates of blood from a handful of donors. This clone was seen many times. V lost 4 bases, J lost 3 bases, and 7 bases lay in between. This CDR3 spans 12 amino acids. In germline, CDR1 is SNHLY, CDR2 FYNNEI. Some clones are missing from TCRdb's copy, which holds only in-frame ones; the method was immunoSEQ multiplex PCR. The table lists about 88,000 clones, approximately 94% of them singletons, with 0.25% in the top ten. The chain joins TRBV2 to TRBJ2-7; unclear D gene. This sequence originates from a human donor in good health. The sample comprised T cells isolated from PBMCs. The CDR3 region is CASSVSNYEQYF. The DNA of the CDR3 is TGTGCCAGCAGTGTGAGCAACTACGAGCAGTACTTC.